The TCR beta chain under discussion was sequenced for a study of blood T cell repertoires in COVID-19. Whole-study context: Sites in the United States, Italy and Spain provided acute and convalescent COVID-19 samples. From T cells, B-cell-depleted T cells, or PBMCs came the material, which was cDNA or gDNA.

Using immunoSEQ multiplex PCR, the repertoire was profiled, and TCRdb retains in-frame clones only, with some absent. This sample has 40,000 to 65,000 clones, with approximately 84% found just once. The V gene's germline CDR1 is MNHEY and CDR2 SVGAGI. Unmatched junction bases numbered 5, after V lost 2 bases and J lost 5 bases. The length of the CDR3 is 14 residues. This clonotype was sampled from a human donor with active or convalescent COVID-19. The donor label of this sample is uncertain. The chain carries TRBV6-5 and TRBJ2-5; TRBD1 agrees at 7 bases. The sample was peripheral blood. Here the CDR3 DNA reads TGTGCCAGCAGTTACCGACAGGGTGGGGAGACCCAGTACTTC. It yields the protein CASSYRQGGETQYF.